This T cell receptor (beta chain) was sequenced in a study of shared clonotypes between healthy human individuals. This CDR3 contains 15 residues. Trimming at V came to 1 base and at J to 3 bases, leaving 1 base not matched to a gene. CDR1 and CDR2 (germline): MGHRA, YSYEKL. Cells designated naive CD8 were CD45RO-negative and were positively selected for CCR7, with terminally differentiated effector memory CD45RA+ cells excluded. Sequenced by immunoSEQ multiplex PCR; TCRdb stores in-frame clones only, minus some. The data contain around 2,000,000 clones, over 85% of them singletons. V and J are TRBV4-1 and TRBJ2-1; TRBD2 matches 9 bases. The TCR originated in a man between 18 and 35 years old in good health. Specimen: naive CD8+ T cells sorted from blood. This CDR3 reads CASSQGTSDYNEQFF. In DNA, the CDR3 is TGCGCCAGCAGCCAAGGGACTAGCGACTACAATGAGCAGTTCTTC.